The 3 T cell receptor beta chains presented below share a single source sample, sequenced in a study of cytomegalovirus exposure and HLA in healthy donors. The primer mix had 60 Vbeta and 13 Jbeta primers. Sequencing used immunoSEQ multiplex PCR; TCRdb keeps in-frame clones, though not all of them. The profile covers roughly 170,000 clones, with roughly 81% appearing a single time and 4.8% taken by the ten largest. Sequencing was performed on PBMCs. Source of these receptors: a girl aged 10-17 years in good health and CMV-seropositive.

The chain links TRBV6-1 to TRBJ1-5; D is perhaps TRBD1 (6 bases). The germline CDR1 and CDR2 sequences are MNHNS and SASEGT. The ends were cut back, 5 bases at V and 3 bases at J, with 11 bases in the middle. The CDR3 consists of 14 residues. Written as DNA, the CDR3 is TGTGCCAGCAGTCGCACAGGGTCCAATCAGCCCCAGCATTTT. Its protein is CASSRTGSNQPQHF.

The V call is TRBV2, the J call TRBJ1-4; D unresolved. This CDR3 is built from 15 residues. Trimming left V 10 bases short and J 0 bases short, with 15 bases between. CDR1 is SNHLY and CDR2 is FYNNEI in the germline V gene. The CDR3 DNA reads as TGTGCCATCAAACAGAGCACTGCAACTAATGAAAAACTGTTTTTT. It yields the protein CAIKQSTATNEKLFF.

CDR3 residues: CASSEAGGPSGANVLTF. CDR3 nucleotide sequence: TGTGCCAGCAGTGAGGCGGGGGGGCCTTCTGGGGCCAACGTCCTGACTTTC. The chain is built from TRBV2 and TRBJ2-6; TRBD2 matches at 9 bases. CDR1 is SNHLY and CDR2 is FYNNEI in the germline V gene. The CDR3 is 17 amino acids. The trim removed 3 bases at V and 1 base at J, leaving 4 bases unmatched.